The following is a T cell receptor (beta chain) sequence with its context. Its target is not known. Germline V gene lookup returns CDR1 LNHNV and CDR2 YYDKDF (reference sequence). The CDR3 loop spans 14 amino acids. J gave up 6 bases and V 3 bases, and 7 bases lay outside the gene matches. TCRdb processed the 5' RACE reads anew with MiXCR; each CDR3 protein has one entry. The table has around 250,000 distinct CDR3 sequences, 9.5% to 15% seen once; the top ten hold roughly 4.2%. The data originate from a study of identical twins. Findings and limits, study-wide: For monozygotic twins, models underestimated out-of-frame TCR alpha sharing.

The same sample was also studied in work on yellow fever vaccine responses in identical twins. This second study says: The authors reported partly convergent, partly personalized vaccine responses in identical twins.

This clonotype originated in a woman between 18 and 30 years old in good health. The chain uses TRBV15 and TRBJ1-2; TRBD1 aligns across 7 bases. Input material: memory (CD45RO+) T cells sorted from blood. CDR3 residues: CATSSPRQGNGYTF. The CDR3 region has the DNA TGTGCCACCAGCAGTCCCCGACAGGGCAATGGCTACACCTTC.